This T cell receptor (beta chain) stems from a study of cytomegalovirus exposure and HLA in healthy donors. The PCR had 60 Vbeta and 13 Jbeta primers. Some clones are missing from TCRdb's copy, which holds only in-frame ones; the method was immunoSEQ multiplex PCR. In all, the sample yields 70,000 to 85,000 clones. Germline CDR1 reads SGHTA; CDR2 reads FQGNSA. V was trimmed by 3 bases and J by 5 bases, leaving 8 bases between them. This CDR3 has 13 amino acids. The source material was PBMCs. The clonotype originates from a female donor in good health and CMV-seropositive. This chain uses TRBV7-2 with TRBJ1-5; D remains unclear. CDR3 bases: TGTGCCAGCAGCTTGGGGAGCCATCAGCCCCAGCATTTT. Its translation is CASSLGSHQPQHF.